A selection of T cell receptor beta chains follows, all from one sample in a study of T cells after yellow fever vaccination. TCRdb reprocessed the 5' RACE reads with MiXCR, giving one entry per CDR3 protein. Seen here are some 320,000 distinct CDR3 sequences, over 8.5% observed once, and the top ten hold 3% to 4%. The sequencing here drew on CD4+ T cells sorted from PBMCs, taken 45 days after the yellow fever booster vaccination. These receptors were collected from a man younger than 35 who received the YFV17D yellow fever vaccine. CDR3s leave out the opening cysteine and the closing phenylalanine or tryptophan. Clone size, where shown, is once, few, many, or a class for clones that have expanded.

v_call clone_size cdr3_length cdr3_aa
TRBV7-2 many 11 ASSLRGVETQY
TRBV5-4 many 12 ASSLAGASETQY
TRBV11-3 few 10 ASSRFQQEQF
TRBV10-3 many 11 AIRGRDHKTQY
TRBV3-1 NA 13 ASSLPGQGRLGYT
TRBV3-1 few 10 ASRRGTDTQY
TRBV7-8 NA 13 ASSSSGQGRYGYT
TRBV12-3/TRBV12-4 few 13 ASSQRSGGTDTQY
TRBV2 few 13 ASSEGQGLPYGYT
TRBV4-3 few 11 ASSQDREDEQF
TRBV7-3 NA 11 ASSSGQNQPQH
TRBV2 few 10 ASSEEVDSQY
TRBV7-9 few 11 ASSRDDRAPLH
TRBV28 few 13 ASSRSGADNQPQH
TRBV5-1 many 13 ASRPSGGPPDTQY